This TCR beta chain stems from a study of blood T cell repertoires in COVID-19. Study summary: PBMCs, B-cell-depleted T cells, or T cells provided the cDNA or gDNA that made up the material.

The table came from immunoSEQ multiplex PCR; TCRdb's copy has only in-frame clones and leaves some out. Of roughly 76,000 clones listed, roughly 85% were seen once; the top ten hold approximately 39%. Sequencing used peripheral blood. This receptor was obtained from a woman in her seventies with acute or convalescent COVID-19.

CDR3 in DNA: TGTGCCAGCAGTGTTTCGGGGTTTGGCTACACCTTC. Its protein product is CASSVSGFGYTF. The chain joins TRBV2 to TRBJ1-2; no reliable D call. Germline CDR1 SNHLY, CDR2 FYNNEI. V was trimmed by 4 bases and J by 7 bases, leaving 10 bases between them. The CDR3 consists of 12 residues. The full variable domain, in which reference TRBV2 and TRBJ1-2 provide the parts outside the CDR3, is EPEVTQTPSHQVTQMGQEVILRCVPISNHLYFYWYRQILGQKVEFLVSFYNNEISEKSEIFDDQFSVERPDGSNFTLKIRSTKLEDSAMYFCASSVSGFGYTFGSGTRLTVV.